What follows are 16 T cell receptor beta chains derived from one specimen sequenced in a study of Ad26.COV2.S vaccination and SARS-CoV-2 variants. Sequencing used immunoSEQ multiplex PCR; TCRdb keeps in-frame clones, though not all of them. The table has 440,000 or so clones, around 92% seen once. The treatment denotes: roughly 18 received Ad26.COV2.S at low or high dose, single or two shots; roughly 5 received placebo; per-sample allocation not given. Samples came from day 63 after the first vaccine or placebo injection. Specimen: peripheral blood, collected in a trial of Ad26.COV2.S vaccine versus placebo. These receptor sequences come from a person aged 18-60 years who received the Ad26.COV2.S COVID-19 vaccine or a placebo.

V is TRBV11-2 and J is TRBJ1-2, with no clear D. CDR1 and CDR2 from the germline V gene are SGHAT and FQNNGV. CDR3 size: 14 residues. The V end was cut by 1 base, the J end by 3 bases, with 9 bases between. For the CDR3, the DNA is TGTGCCAGCAGCTTAGGGGTGGGAGACTATGGCTACACCTTC. Amino acid sequence: CASSLGVGDYGYTF.

The chain combines TRBV4-1 with TRBJ2-7; D is uncertain. Trimming took 3 bases from V and 7 from J, leaving 13 bases between them. Germline lookup yields CDR1 MGHRA and CDR2 YSYEKL. The CDR3 is 13 amino acids. CDR3 in DNA: TGCGCCAGCAGCCAGGGAACAGTGGGTGAGCAGTACTTC. It translates to CASSQGTVGEQYF.

The CDR3: CASSDRGGIRNEQYF. Here the CDR3 DNA reads TGTGCCAGCAGTGACAGAGGGGGAATTCGAAACGAGCAGTACTTC. The chain recombines TRBV6-2 or TRBV6-3 with TRBJ2-7; the D gene is possibly TRBD1 (6 bases). CDR1 and CDR2 (germline): MNHEY, SVGEGT. The CDR3 is made up of 15 amino acids. V gave up 5 bases and J gave up 5 bases, with 19 bases separating them.

V is TRBV6-1 and J is TRBJ1-6; D remains ambiguous. The V gene's germline CDR1 is MNHNS and CDR2 SASEGT. Trimming pared 1 base from V and 4 bases from J, leaving 11 bases between. The CDR3 consists of 16 residues. The CDR3 region is CASSEGGVRYNSPLHF. In DNA form, the CDR3 reads TGTGCCAGCAGTGAAGGTGGGGTCCGTTATAATTCACCCCTCCACTTT.

The V and J genes are TRBV5-1 and TRBJ1-1, with D hard to call. Germline V CDR1 and CDR2: SGHRS, YFSETQ. The CDR3 covers 14 residues. V was trimmed by 0 bases and J by 2 bases, leaving 8 bases between them. The CDR3 DNA sequence: TGCGCCAGCAGCTTGGTGGGTAGAAACACTGAAGCTTTCTTT. Its translation: CASSLVGRNTEAFF.

V and J are TRBV19 and TRBJ2-1; 14 bases map to TRBD2. CDR3 length equals 15 residues. Germline V gives CDR1 LNHDA, CDR2 SQIVND (reference sequence). Losses at the gene ends were 9 bases for V and 10 bases for J; bases not matched to a gene: 11. The CDR3 region is CASHSGTSGGNEQFF. The CDR3 DNA reads TGTGCCAGCCACTCCGGGACTAGCGGGGGTAACGAGCAGTTCTTC.

V and J are TRBV7-9 and TRBJ1-3; unclear D gene. From germline, CDR1 is SEHNR and CDR2 FQNEAQ (reference sequence). The CDR3 extends over 14 amino acids. V was shortened by 2 bases and J by 3 bases, with 8 bases between the two germline ends. CDR3 residues: CASSLLGSGNTIYF. In DNA, the CDR3 is TGTGCCAGCAGCTTATTAGGCAGTGGAAACACCATATATTTT.

The rearrangement joins TRBV3-1 (or the pseudogene TRBV3-2) to TRBJ1-1; 7 bases agree with TRBD1. CDR3 length equals 14 residues. V gave up 1 base and J gave up 4 bases; unmatched junction bases: 3. Germline CDR1 and CDR2: LGHDT and YNNKEL (reference sequence). CDR3: CASSQARGATEAFF. The CDR3 nucleotides are TGTGCCAGCAGCCAAGCCAGGGGGGCCACTGAAGCTTTCTTT.

This clone was observed once. The CDR3 protein is CASSLLGIGVAGIEKTQYF. CDR3 sequence (DNA): TGTGCCAGCAGCTTGTTGGGGATCGGGGTAGCGGGGATCGAAAAGACCCAGTACTTC. The chain couples TRBV5-6 to TRBJ2-5, with TRBD2 matching 8 bases. V trimming: 1 base; J trimming: 6 bases; junction bases outside the gene matches: 20. Looked up from germline, CDR1 is SGHDT and CDR2 is YYEEEE. This CDR3 comprises 19 residues.

This chain uses TRBV7-9 with TRBJ1-4; 9 positions agree with TRBD1. V shed 3 bases, J shed 5 bases, and the junction held 1 base outside the gene matches. The CDR3 spans 14 residues. Germline CDR1 reads SEHNR; CDR2 reads FQNEAQ (reference sequence). CDR3 sequence: CASSFGTGNEKLFF. The CDR3 DNA reads as TGTGCCAGCAGCTTTGGGACAGGGAATGAAAAACTGTTTTTT.

The J gene is TRBJ2-2, the V gene TRBV5-6, with 16 bases fitting TRBD2. Per the germline V gene, CDR1 is SGHDT and CDR2 is YYEEEE. The CDR3 covers 17 residues. The V and J ends lost 4 bases and 7 bases, in that order; junction bases with no gene match: 7. The CDR3 protein is CASSPGLAGGLDGELFF. The CDR3 DNA reads TGTGCCAGCAGCCCGGGACTAGCGGGGGGGCTGGACGGGGAGCTGTTTTTT. The variable domain in full, with the rest retrieved from reference TRBV5-6 and TRBJ2-2, is DAGVTQSPTHLIKTRGQQVTLRCSPKSGHDTVSWYQQALGQGPQFIFQYYEEEERQRGNFPDRFSGHQFPNYSSELNVNALLLGDSALYLCASSPGLAGGLDGELFFGEGSRLTVL.

This clone was seen a single time. The gene calls are TRBV27 and TRBJ2-3; 9 bases align to TRBD1. The J segment lost 3 bases and the V segment lost 6 bases, leaving 13 bases of the junction unmatched. Germline CDR1 MNHEY, CDR2 SMNVEV (reference sequence). The CDR3 runs 17 residues. The CDR3 here is CASSSPKTGGLTDTQYF. CDR3 coding DNA: TGTGCCAGCAGCTCACCAAAAACAGGGGGCTTGACAGATACGCAGTATTTT.

This chain joins TRBV6-6 and TRBJ2-3; D gene unclear. Germline V gene lookup returns CDR1 MNHNY and CDR2 SVGAGI (reference sequence). Trimming removed 0 bases from V and 0 bases from J, with 10 bases in between. This CDR3 has 16 amino acids. CDR3 sequence (DNA): TGTGCCAGCAGTTACTCGTCCCTTACTAGCACAGATACGCAGTATTTT. Protein product: CASSYSSLTSTDTQYF.

The J gene is TRBJ2-3, the V gene TRBV19, with a weak D call TRBD1 (5 bases). Per the germline V gene, CDR1 is LNHDA and CDR2 is SQIVND (reference sequence). The CDR3 covers 15 residues. Trimming pared 10 bases from V and 1 base from J, leaving 18 bases between. In DNA, the CDR3 is TGTGCCATAAGGGGCCAACACGCGGGCACAGATACGCAGTATTTT. It translates to CAIRGQHAGTDTQYF. The entire variable domain, with the rest obtained from reference TRBV19 and TRBJ2-3, is as follows: DGGITQSPKYLFRKEGQNVTLSCEQNLNHDAMYWYRQDPGQGLRLIYYSQIVNDFQKGDIAEGYSVSREKKESFPLTVTSAQKNPTAFYLCAIRGQHAGTDTQYFGPGTRLTVL.

This clone was counted a single time. Other DNA variants within this sample encode the same CDR3. V gene TRBV18 combines with J gene TRBJ2-5, with D unclear. Germline loops: CDR1 KGHSH, CDR2 LQKENI. This CDR3 is built from 14 residues. The V end lost 3 bases, the J end lost 2 bases, and 10 bases lay between the germline ends. The CDR3 nucleotides read TGTGCCAGCTCACCCCCAGGTGTGCAAGAGACCCAGTACTTC. Translated: CASSPPGVQETQYF. Combining the CDR3 with reference TRBV18 and TRBJ2-5 gives the whole variable domain NAGVMQNPRHLVRRRGQEARLRCSPMKGHSHVYWYRQLPEEGLKFMVYLQKENIIDESGMPKERFSAEFPKEGPSILRIQQVVRGDSAAYFCASSPPGVQETQYFGPGTRLLVL.

The gene calls are TRBV5-1 and TRBJ2-2, with D possibly TRBD1 on 5 matching bases. The germline V gene has CDR1 SGHRS and CDR2 YFSETQ. Trimming removed 0 bases from V and 7 bases from J, with 13 bases in between. This CDR3 region has 15 residues. The CDR3 bases are TGCGCCAGCAGCTTGGCGCCAGGGATGTACGGGGAGCTGTTTTTT. Protein sequence: CASSLAPGMYGELFF.